This T cell receptor beta chain was sequenced in a study of cytomegalovirus exposure and HLA in healthy donors (dated by TCRdb to about 2017). At the level of the whole study: According to an earlier analysis of a few hundred of the donors, 200 million or so T cells yielded roughly 100 million unique TCR beta sequences and approximately 300 Gb of sequence data. Across approximately 400 genotyped donors of the cohort, an average of 235,054 unique TCR beta nucleotide sequences per donor were sequenced, and roughly 18% of those sequences were non-productive. Because of strong linkage in the cohort, roughly 5 DR-DQ haplotypes were treated as single units for association and clustering. The study used immunosequencing to profile the T cell repertoires of several hundred subjects and linked those repertoires to cytomegalovirus serostatus. An earlier analysis of a few hundred of the donors applied high-throughput TCR beta sequencing to assess whether each TCR beta V gene segment acted as functional or pseudogenic. A separate validation cohort of 100 to 150 different subjects was used in addition to the 666-subject first cohort. Donor age, sex, ethnicity and CMV serostatus were collected together with the repertoire data. An early release that covered about 600 HLA-typed donors contained approximately 300 gigabases of sequencing data and 85 million to 100 million unique TCR sequences. Of the roughly 400 genotyped donors, about 80% fell in the genetic ancestry cluster associated with self-reported Caucasian donors. Class I and class II HLA loci were covered by the typing at four-digit resolution. The aim of the study was to test whether cataloging public T cell receptors could identify signatures of past pathogen exposure. Typing coverage differed by locus: A, B, C, DRB1 and DQB1 were typed in roughly 620-640 donors, DQA1 in 500 to 550, DPA1 in around 580, and DPB1 in roughly 450. Every discovery cohort repertoire had been produced on one sequencing platform. In the later analysis, no new phenotypic data were used to find candidate immune exposures; instead, reliance was placed on TCR beta sequences and their occurrence across donors. A later analysis re-analyzed previously published TCR beta repertoires from 660 or so donors and added high-resolution HLA genotyping to study TCR occurrence patterns. Genome-wide SNP genotypes for about three fifths of the roughly 670 donors were used in a later genetic analysis, which treated that subset as a discovery cohort. High-throughput TCR immunosequencing, statistical association of individual TCRs with disease status, and machine learning were combined to predict cytomegalovirus infection status.

Results the study describes overall, beyond this receptor: A later analysis found that TCR association rates varied across HLA loci, with DRB1 alleles showing the most associated TCRs and HLA-C alleles the fewest. Compared with the 666-donor mean, donors in an Asian-associated ancestry cluster had fewer N-insertions in productive TCRs, according to a later genetic analysis. A further reported finding was that TCR beta sequences accurately predicted the HLA-A and HLA-B alleles for most subjects in the first cohort. Linkage disequilibrium might explain the correlated functional status among segregating V segments, but an unknown experimental factor could not be excluded. A total of fewer than 200 TCR beta chains were listed by the study as associated with cytomegalovirus. According to the authors, the approach could potentially be generalized to other disease states and immunological phenotypes. HLA typing was unavailable for some donors at each locus, so association tests used only the typed subset. A later analysis found that HLA-associated TCR beta chains were more clonally expanded and had lower generation probabilities than equally common non-associated chains. While some public TCRs were present in many individuals, most TCR sequences turned up only very rarely across donors. According to a later analysis, most CMV-associated TCR beta chains appeared to be HLA-restricted, and the HLA associations seemed to be driven largely by CMV exposure. According to a later analysis, parvovirus B19, influenza, CMV and Epstein-Barr virus appeared linked to several top co-occurrence clusters. Specific HLA alleles were associated with about 17,000 TCR beta sequences at a false discovery rate of 0.05 in a later analysis. In both the original and validation cohorts, the classifier was reported to diagnose cytomegalovirus status with high specificity and sensitivity. Presence/absence analyses assumed roughly uniform sequencing depth across donors, an assumption that may not hold. Immune exposure information for the cohort was limited to CMV serostatus. Broadly in line with IMGT annotations, most TCR beta V segments showed up in productive rearrangements about 90% or about 30% of the time in an earlier analysis of approximately 640 of the donors. Because counts were too low, seventeen rarely observed V segments, including chromosome 9 orphons, were excluded from the earlier analysis of 587 of the donors. A cluster of highly shared sequence variants was judged likely to be a technical artifact of the sequencing pipeline. Assigning TCR associations to individual alleles was difficult when HLA alleles, especially DR and DQ, strongly co-occurred. V-gene and J-gene trimming of TCR beta chains was associated with a missense DCLRE1C variant in a later genetic analysis, and the association was replicated in an independent cohort. Only TCR beta chains were sequenced in this cohort, and the absence of alpha or paired-chain data limited detectable features. Some IMGT-functional V segments, including TRBV6-2 and TRBV6-3, could not be distinguished by the 87-base-pair reads and were therefore excluded. In vitro tests confirmed that a few of the cytomegalovirus-associated TCR beta chains recognize cytomegalovirus antigens.

The protocol used for the library was the immunoSEQ multiplex PCR assay. A mixture of 60 forward primers for TCR Vbeta segments and 13 reverse primers for TCR Jbeta segments was used in the multiplex PCR. The CDR3 region of rearranged TCR beta genes was amplified from genomic DNA by a multiplex PCR assay. The amplified TCR beta libraries were sequenced on the Illumina HiSeq System as 87-base-pair reads. As for the authors' bioinformatics: A later analysis tallied roughly 80 million unique TCR beta chains across the approximately 670 repertoires, and about 12 million of those chains were shared by two or more donors. Raw reads were error-corrected and collapsed into unique sequences by a nearest-neighbor algorithm in which closely related sequences were merged to remove PCR and sequencing errors. CDR3 sequences were aligned to IMGT reference sequences to assign V, D and J gene segments. For a sequence to be retained, at least a six-nucleotide match to both a V gene segment and a J gene segment was required. A rearrangement counted as productive if the CDR3 had no stop codons and remained in frame with V and J, and every other rearrangement counted as non-productive. CDR3 was defined by IMGT convention, running from the second conserved V-encoded cysteine to the conserved J-encoded phenylalanine. In an earlier analysis of more than 550 of the donors, sequences lacking an unambiguous match to a single V gene segment were excluded. An earlier analysis of 500 to 600 of the donors classified V segments as functional when productive rearrangements were above 56.7% and as segregating when the standard deviation between donors was above 5%. A statistical classification framework was built for diagnosing cytomegalovirus status from the catalog of TCR beta chain sequences. V and J gene assignment, in a later analysis, came from comparing TCR nucleotide sequences with IMGT/GENE-DB human TR gene sequences. The TCRdist pipeline was used in a later analysis to assign CDR3 sequences and most-parsimonious VDJ recombination scenarios. In a later analysis, each TCR beta chain was defined by its CDR3 amino acid sequence together with its V-gene family, and reads without a unique V-gene family were excluded. A later analysis removed 500 to 600 highly shared, low-generation-probability nucleotide sequences to deal with suspected cross-contamination and a sequencing artifact. A later analysis calculated a clonal expansion index for each public chain from normalized within-repertoire ranks of inferred template counts. A later analysis computed generation probabilities with a VDJ recombination model fitted to out-of-frame rearrangements, and checked the results against IGoR. In a later analysis, TCR-TCR, TCR-HLA and TCR-CMV co-occurrence was scored with hypergeometric tests, and a repertoire-size bias correction was applied to TCR pairs. To estimate false discovery rates, a later analysis permuted the HLA or CMV assignments 20 times. In a later analysis, co-occurring TCRs were grouped with DBSCAN, and TCRdist sequence similarity was added when clustering was performed within HLA-allele-positive subsets. Co-occurrence clustering excluded repertoires with fewer than 30,000 or more than 120,000 public chains, plus five with anomalous nucleotide sharing. This immuneACCESS table, as held by TCRdb, lists in-frame sequences with V and J called but not all clones. Of the missing ones, under half trace to an unresolved V gene in checked studies; the others have no known cause. V and J calls and clone size come straight from that table; D and trimming were deduced from the DNA. For this sample there are about 200,000 clones; around 86% appear just once. 1.5% to 2% of the sample is in the top ten clones.

Of note for this clone: Its specific antigen is unknown. No quality values exist for individual bases; no much larger clone is one base distant.

The CDR3 sequence holds 14 residues, the cysteine and phenylalanine included. Solely the CDR3 DNA is kept, with 42 bases framed from the first base. The junction shows trimming of 4 bases on V and 1 base on J, and the gene matches do not reach 2 bases of it. CDR1 GTSNPN and CDR2 SVGIG are derived from the germline V gene (reference sequence). The cohort was made up of about 670 healthy bone marrow donors. Cohort members were all nominally healthy when sampled, although unrecorded immune exposures were likely present. The donor was CMV seronegative and belonged to the group of over 300 seronegative cohort members. Each donor provided a peripheral blood sample, and peripheral blood mononuclear cells were used for TCR beta sequencing. The Qiagen DNeasy Blood Extraction Kit was used to extract genomic DNA from the blood cell samples.

The chain employs TRBV30 and TRBJ1-1, and TRBD1 matches 11 of the central bases. Sequencing was carried out using PBMCs. The receptor's source is a woman aged 18-29 years in good health and CMV-seronegative. Read as DNA, the sequence is TGTGCCTGGATGGACAGGGGGCGGAACACTGAAGCTTTCTTT. It translates to CAWMDRGRNTEAFF.